Sequencing of this T cell receptor beta chain was carried out in a study of control samples from healthy donors and cancer patients. Germline assignment: CDR1 KGHDR and CDR2 SFDVKD. With 9 bases removed from V and 11 bases from J, the gap between germline ends came to 9 bases. The CDR3 is 9 amino acids. Repertoires were generated with immunoSEQ multiplex PCR, while TCRdb's copy carries only in-frame clones and drops some. The repertoire has about 170,000 clones, roughly 89% of them found once; the top ten carry more than 10%. The J gene is TRBJ1-1, the V gene TRBV24-1; D is uncertain. This receptor was identified in a man aged 25 to 40 in good health. Sequenced material: blood. The CDR3 sequence: CATLLRAFF. DNA of the CDR3: TGTGCCACCCTTCTGAGGGCTTTCTTT.